Following are 30 T cell receptor beta chains from one sample sequenced in a study of blood T cell repertoires in COVID-19 (dated by TCRdb to 2020 to 2022). The method was the immunoSEQ multiplex PCR assay. The clones in this table, taken by TCRdb from immuneACCESS, are in-frame only. Not every clone is retained; where verified, under half of the shortfall comes from an unresolved V gene, and the cause of the rest is unknown. This sample is represented by 200,000 to 300,000 clones; 70% to 90% of them were singletons. Clones ranked in the top ten supply around 1% of the sample. Sequencing was done on a sample of PBMCs or T cells enriched from blood (not recorded which). These receptors were taken from a man in his forties or fifties who had been exposed to COVID-19.

V gene TRBV7-3 combines with J gene TRBJ2-3; 7 nucleotides line up with TRBD2. Per germline, CDR1 SGHTA and CDR2 FQGTGA. V was pared by 5 bases and J by 5 bases, with 7 bases of the junction left unmatched. The CDR3 totals 14 residues. DNA for the CDR3: TGTGCCAGCAGCCGAGGACTAGACAGAGATACGCAGTATTTT. This encodes CASSRGLDRDTQYF.

The CDR3 spells CASSSLYLGTGGTSEQFF. CDR3 DNA sequence: TGTGCCAGCAGCTCCCTGTATCTCGGGACAGGGGGGACTAGTGAGCAGTTCTTC. The chain carries TRBV13 and TRBJ2-1; 11 positions match TRBD1. V was pared by 4 bases and J by 9 bases, with 17 bases of the junction left unmatched. The CDR3 contains 18 residues. CDR1 PRHDT and CDR2 FYEKMQ come from the germline V gene (reference sequence).

The rearrangement joins TRBV6-4 to TRBJ2-2; the D gene is possibly TRBD2 (5 bases). V gave up 7 bases and J gave up 6 bases, with 12 bases separating them. Germline V gene sequence: CDR1 MRHNA, CDR2 SNTAGT. The CDR3 totals 13 residues. The CDR3 loop reads CASTAGPSGELFF. In DNA form, the CDR3 reads TGTGCCAGCACGGCGGGCCCCTCCGGGGAGCTGTTTTTT.

V and J are TRBV4-1 and TRBJ1-1; TRBD1 matches 9 bases. This CDR3 is built from 15 residues. The V gene end was trimmed by 0 bases and the J gene end by 11 bases; junction bases not matched to a gene: 10. Germline V gives CDR1 MGHRA, CDR2 YSYEKL. The CDR3 sequence is CASSQEGTGWLGAFF. CDR3 in DNA: TGCGCCAGCAGCCAAGAGGGGACAGGGTGGTTGGGGGCTTTCTTT.

The V gene is TRBV5-1, the J gene TRBJ1-1; D ambiguous. CDR1 and CDR2 from the germline V gene are SGHRS and YFSETQ. V lost 1 base, J lost 0 bases, and 10 bases lay in between. This CDR3 is 15 amino acids long. CDR3: CASSLFTAVNTEAFF. CDR3 in DNA: TGCGCCAGCAGCTTGTTTACAGCCGTGAACACTGAAGCTTTCTTT.

For this clone: The identical CDR3 is also encoded by other nucleotide sequences in the sample. The chain joins TRBV5-4 to TRBJ2-1, with 8 bases lining up with TRBD2. V gave up 2 bases and J gave up 1 base; unmatched junction bases: 2. Per germline, CDR1 SGHNT and CDR2 YYREEE (reference sequence). The CDR3 has 15 residues. CDR3 amino acids: CASSLSGGSYNEQFF. The CDR3 DNA reads as TGTGCCAGCAGCTTAAGCGGGGGTTCCTACAATGAGCAGTTCTTC. The full variable domain, its missing parts supplied by reference TRBV5-4 and TRBJ2-1, is ETGVTQSPTHLIKTRGQQVTLRCSSQSGHNTVSWYQQALGQGPQFIFQYYREEENGRGNFPPRFSGLQFPNYSSELNVNALELDDSALYLCASSLSGGSYNEQFFGPGTRLTVL.

The chain combines TRBV2 with TRBJ2-4; 7 nucleotides agree with TRBD2. Germline CDR1 reads SNHLY; CDR2 reads FYNNEI. The junction had 8 bases not matched to a gene; V was cut back by 7 bases and J by 5 bases. The length of the CDR3 is 14 residues. The CDR3 region has the DNA TGTGCCAGCATTCTGGGAGGGACCCAAAACATTCAGTACTTC. Translated: CASILGGTQNIQYF.

The CDR3 DNA is TGTGCCAGCTCACCATTATCCAGGAACACTGAAGCTTTCTTT. Its protein is CASSPLSRNTEAFF. The V call is TRBV18, the J call TRBJ1-1; unclear D gene. The CDR3 runs 14 residues. Looked up from germline, CDR1 is KGHSH and CDR2 is LQKENI. Trimming pared 2 bases from V and 1 base from J, leaving 8 bases between.

This clone was counted once. This same CDR3 is encoded by further DNA sequences in the sample. V is TRBV28 and J is TRBJ1-1; TRBD1 matches 7 bases. With V trimmed by 6 bases and J by 3 bases, 10 bases remained unmatched. Germline lookup yields CDR1 MDHEN and CDR2 SYDVKM. The CDR3 totals 15 residues. The CDR3 region is CASSLTRTGYTEAFF. In nucleotides, the CDR3 is TGTGCCAGCAGCCTAACAAGGACAGGTTACACTGAAGCTTTCTTT.

The J gene is TRBJ2-2, the V gene TRBV19; 7 bases are shared with TRBD2. The CDR3 sequence is 15 residues long. The V and J ends lost 10 bases and 7 bases, in that order; junction bases with no gene match: 15. Germline CDR1 reads LNHDA; CDR2 reads SQIVND (reference sequence). The CDR3 sequence is CATRKSRGVGGELFF. The CDR3 coding sequence is TGTGCCACACGCAAGAGCCGGGGGGTCGGCGGGGAGCTGTTTTTT.

The chain is built from TRBV5-8 and TRBJ1-5; tentatively, D is TRBD1 (5 bases). The CDR3 runs to 12 residues. V was cut by 4 bases and J by 5 bases, with 7 bases left in between. Looked up from germline, CDR1 is SGHTS and CDR2 is YDEGEE. The CDR3 reads CASSDSYQPQHF. CDR3 nucleotides: TGTGCCAGCAGCGACAGTTATCAGCCCCAGCATTTT.

The rearrangement links TRBV21-1 to TRBJ2-3; whether TRBD1, the table's D call, matches the DNA was not checked. TRBV21-1 counts as a pseudogene. The CDR3 is made up of 15 amino acids. The DNA for the CDR3 is TGTGCCAGCAGGGGAGACAGGGGGTACACAGATACGCAGTATTTT. As protein: CASRGDRGYTDTQYF.

There are a few counts of this clone. The V gene is TRBV27, the J gene TRBJ2-5; TRBD2 is a possible D gene (6 bases). The V gene lost 2 bases and the J gene lost 9 bases, with 16 bases spanning the gap. The CDR3 has 14 amino acids. From germline, CDR1 is MNHEY and CDR2 SMNVEV (reference sequence). CDR3 in amino acids: CASSLGPPSGAQYF. The CDR3 nucleotides are TGTGCCAGCAGTTTAGGACCCCCCTCGGGGGCCCAGTACTTC.

V is TRBV3-1 (or the pseudogene TRBV3-2) and J is TRBJ1-6; tentatively, D is TRBD1 (6 bases). CDR1 is LGHDT, CDR2 YNNKEL, per germline (reference sequence). The CDR3 has 14 residues. With 2 bases removed from V and 8 bases from J, the gap between germline ends came to 10 bases. The CDR3 protein is CASSQSPGDSPLHF. CDR3 nucleotides: TGTGCCAGCAGCCAATCCCCAGGGGATTCACCCCTCCACTTT.

The chain uses TRBV29-1 and TRBJ1-1; D is undetermined. Germline V gene lookup returns CDR1 SQVTM and CDR2 ANQGSEA. V lost 6 bases and J 1 base, leaving 12 bases between the germline ends. The CDR3 totals 13 residues. The CDR3 loop is CSVGEFWNTEAFF. CDR3 sequence (DNA): TGCAGCGTAGGAGAGTTCTGGAACACTGAAGCTTTCTTT.

J is TRBJ1-1 and V is TRBV11-2, with 7 positions matching TRBD1. The CDR3 is 12 residues long. Germline V CDR1 and CDR2: SGHAT, FQNNGV. Germline trimming cut 5 bases from V and 11 bases from J; bases unmatched to any gene: 8. CDR3 DNA sequence: TGTGCCAGCAGCCCGACAGGGAGTTCGGCTTTCTTT. Its translation: CASSPTGSSAFF.

V is TRBV18 and J is TRBJ2-6; 7 bases are shared with TRBD2. J was trimmed by 0 bases and V by 8 bases; bases with no gene match: 1. From germline, CDR1 is KGHSH and CDR2 LQKENI. The CDR3 is 14 residues long. Written as DNA, the CDR3 is TGTGCCAGCCGGGAGGACTCTGGGGCCAACGTCCTGACTTTC. Its translation is CASREDSGANVLTF.

The V gene is TRBV5-1, the J gene TRBJ2-5, with D possibly matching TRBD2 (5 bases). The V gene lost 0 bases and the J gene lost 3 bases, with 12 bases spanning the gap. This CDR3 region has 15 residues. Germline CDR1 and CDR2: SGHRS and YFSETQ. The DNA for the CDR3 is TGCGCCAGCAGCTTGGGAGGGTCGTTCGAAGAGACCCAGTACTTC. Translated: CASSLGGSFEETQYF.

This clone was picked up one time. V usage is TRBV5-5 and J usage is TRBJ2-7; 11 bases agree with TRBD1. The trim removed 5 bases at V and 6 bases at J, leaving 10 bases unmatched. There are 15 residues in the CDR3. CDR1 is SGHKS, CDR2 YYEKEE, per germline (reference sequence). DNA for the CDR3: TGTGCCAGCAGTTGGGGGACAGGGGGATCGTTCGAGCAGTACTTC. It encodes CASSWGTGGSFEQYF.

This chain links TRBV5-1 with TRBJ2-5, with 9 bases lining up with TRBD1. J was trimmed by 8 bases and V by 0 bases; bases with no gene match: 11. Per the germline V gene, CDR1 is SGHRS and CDR2 is YFSETQ. The CDR3 is 16 amino acids. CDR3 sequence: CASSLDTGGNLKTQYF. For the CDR3, the DNA is TGCGCCAGCAGCTTGGATACAGGGGGCAACCTTAAAACCCAGTACTTC.

The CDR3 sequence: CAWSVPGLLYQETQYF. In DNA form, the CDR3 reads TGTGCCTGGAGTGTCCCGGGACTCCTGTACCAAGAGACCCAGTACTTC. This rearrangement joins TRBV30 to TRBJ2-5, with a weak D call TRBD2 (6 bases). CDR3 length: 16 amino acids. Germline V gives CDR1 GTSNPN, CDR2 SVGIG (reference sequence). V was clipped by 0 bases and J by 0 bases, with 14 bases between them.

This chain uses TRBV6-1 with TRBJ1-4, with D perhaps matching TRBD1 (5 bases). CDR3 length: 14 amino acids. Germline assignment: CDR1 MNHNS and CDR2 SASEGT. V was trimmed by 2 bases and J by 8 bases, leaving 12 bases between them. CDR3: CASSELRGSEKLFF. The CDR3 DNA reads TGTGCCAGCAGTGAATTAAGGGGTTCAGAAAAACTGTTTTTT.

The chain joins TRBV7-9 to TRBJ1-1, with TRBD1 identical over 7 bases. This CDR3 has 15 residues. CDR1 is SEHNR, CDR2 FQNEAQ, per germline (reference sequence). The junction had 4 bases not matched to a gene; V was cut back by 3 bases and J by 0 bases. CDR3 residues: CASSLGQRMNTEAFF. For the CDR3, the DNA is TGTGCCAGCAGCTTGGGACAGCGAATGAACACTGAAGCTTTCTTT.

The rearrangement joins TRBV5-1 to TRBJ2-1; 8 bases fit TRBD2. Looked up from germline, CDR1 is SGHRS and CDR2 is YFSETQ. This CDR3 has 15 amino acids. Trimming took 2 bases from V and 3 from J; bases not matched to a gene: 4. CDR3 in amino acids: CASSFRLAFYNEQFF. DNA for the CDR3: TGCGCCAGCAGCTTTCGACTAGCGTTCTACAATGAGCAGTTCTTC.

The chain is built from TRBV21-1 and TRBJ1-2; the table's D call of TRBD1 was not tested on the DNA. TRBV21-1 is marked as a pseudogene. The CDR3 sequence is 15 residues long. CDR3 in DNA: TGTGCCAGCAGCACCTTTACAGGGCCCCTGGAGGGCTACACCTTC. Protein: CASSTFTGPLEGYTF.

CDR3 residues: CASSLGPPSTGPYEQYV. CDR3 nucleotide sequence: TGCGCCAGCAGCTTGGGTCCGCCTAGCACCGGGCCCTACGAGCAGTACGTC. This chain uses TRBV5-1 with TRBJ2-7, with D possibly being TRBD2 (5 bases). The CDR3 covers 17 residues. The germline V gene has CDR1 SGHRS and CDR2 YFSETQ. The V gene lost 0 bases and the J gene lost 2 bases, with 18 bases spanning the gap.

This chain uses TRBV28 with TRBJ2-3; 8 bases are shared with TRBD2. V lost 5 bases, J lost 3 bases, and 7 bases stayed unmatched. Per the germline V gene, CDR1 is MDHEN and CDR2 is SYDVKM. The CDR3 is 15 amino acids. The DNA of the CDR3 is TGTGCCAGCAGTGGACCGGGACTAGGTACAGATACGCAGTATTTT. Residues: CASSGPGLGTDTQYF. The variable domain in full, completed from reference TRBV28 and TRBJ2-3, reads DVKVTQSSRYLVKRTGEKVFLECVQDMDHENMFWYRQDPGLGLRLIYFSYDVKMKEKGDIPEGYSVSREKKERFSLILESASTNQTSMYLCASSGPGLGTDTQYFGPGTRLTVL.

The J gene is TRBJ1-2, the V gene TRBV28, with TRBD1 matching 7 bases. CDR3 length equals 14 residues. In germline, CDR1 is MDHEN, CDR2 SYDVKM. With V trimmed by 5 bases and J by 3 bases, 6 bases remained unmatched. The CDR3 reads CASSPWDRDYGYTF. In DNA form, the CDR3 reads TGTGCCAGCAGTCCTTGGGACAGAGACTATGGCTACACCTTC.

DNA of the CDR3: TGTGCCAGCAGCTTAGACCCGCAGATGTTACCTAACTATGGCTACACCTTC. Translating it yields CASSLDPQMLPNYGYTF. V gene TRBV7-2 combines with J gene TRBJ1-2; D unclear. Trimming took 1 base from V and 0 from J, leaving 15 bases between them. The germline V gene encodes CDR1 SGHTA and CDR2 FQGNSA. The CDR3 totals 17 residues.

V and J are TRBV5-5 and TRBJ1-4; D uncertain. Germline V lookup: CDR1 SGHKS, CDR2 YYEKEE (reference sequence). The V end was cut by 4 bases, the J end by 3 bases, with 7 bases between. CDR3 length: 13 amino acids. The CDR3, as DNA: TGTGCCAGCAGCCCCGACTCTAATGAAAAACTGTTTTTT. Translated: CASSPDSNEKLFF.